The clone carrying this T cell receptor beta chain was observed many times. What it recognizes is unknown. The sample is drawn from a study of post-analysis software for immune sequencing data. Unique molecular identifiers featured in each of the TCR beta cDNA libraries. MiXCR, run by TCRdb on the PCR reads, gives a single entry per CDR3 protein. The sample yields 650,000 to 900,000 distinct CDR3 sequences, about 45% seen once. Whole-study findings and limits: Relative to controls, patients had 5 or 6 TRBV segments at higher frequency, with TRBV5-6, TRBV5-1 and TRBV20-1 among these. Compared against controls, patients with multiple sclerosis displayed significantly lower normalized Chao1 diversity.

CDR3 length equals 15 residues. J lost 2 bases, V lost 6 bases, and 4 bases had no gene match. The germline CDR1 and CDR2 sequences are SNHLY and FYNNEI. The sequence was collected from a girl under 18 with multiple sclerosis. The sequencing sample was made of blood. The chain has TRBV2 and TRBJ2-3, with 11 nucleotides matching TRBD2. The CDR3, as DNA: TGTGCCAGCAGCCCGGGACTAGCGGTCACAGATACGCAGTATTTT. As protein: CASSPGLAVTDTQYF.